This paragraph reports one T cell receptor (beta chain). What antigen it recognizes has not been identified. Nothing much larger sits one base from this clone, and base qualities are not available. The sample comes from a study of T cell responses to AZD1222 COVID-19 vaccine (dated by TCRdb to about 2021). About the study as a whole: A total of about 240 trial participants underwent TCR sequencing, of whom 207 received two doses of AZD1222 and roughly 25 received two doses of the MenACWY control vaccine. Trial participants were enrolled by age into 18-55, 56-69 and 70-plus year subgroups, with around 150, 28 and 57 TCR-sequenced participants respectively.

The CDR3 regions of human TCRbeta chains were analyzed by immunosequencing. The study's processing was this. TCRs in the repertoires were matched against a reference library of SARS-CoV-2-specific TCRs that had been generated with the MIRA antigen-specificity platform. Breadth meant the fraction of unique TCRs that were SARS-CoV-2-associated, whereas depth meant the fraction of total T cells that were SARS-CoV-2-associated. Using the MIRA data, each spike-specific TCR was assigned both to the spike region to which the TCR was reactive and to a CD4 or CD8 class. Log10-transformed breadth and depth values were compared by one-way ANOVA with Sidak's multiple comparisons tests. TCRdb's version of the immuneACCESS table is confined to in-frame rearrangements and falls short of the full clone set. An unresolved V gene accounts for under half of the shortfall where checked; the remainder is of unknown origin. V and J calls and clone size follow that table, whereas D and trimming were derived from the DNA. This sample comprises 80,000 to 100,000 clones, around 90% of them detected only once. Of the sample, 10% is held by the ten largest clones.

The CDR3 sequence holds 15 residues, the cysteine and phenylalanine included. The entry retains the CDR3 DNA only, 45 bases that are in frame from base 1. V sheds 3 bases and J sheds 6 bases, leaving 17 bases between their ends. Based on the germline V gene, the CDR1 and CDR2 sequences are MDHEN and SYDVKM. General findings and caveats noted by the study authors: Reportedly, close to half of the unique spike-specific TCRs recognized epitopes lying outside the regions that are mutated in the B.1.351 and B.1.1.7 variants. The 56-69-year group was small, and its depth increase did not reach significance, likely because of low power. Because no samples from the day 14 peak response were available, repertoires could be characterized only after the peak T cell response. Participants were mostly white British, with more females than males. The authors suggested clonal diversity may have been underestimated. Conclusions about previously exposed vaccinees are limited, since just five or six AZD1222 recipients were seropositive for SARS-CoV-2 at baseline. After two AZD1222 doses, both the breadth and the depth of spike-specific TCRs were significantly higher than at day 0 and than in MenACWY recipients. The whole spike protein was spanned by vaccine-associated CD4 TCRs, and dominant responses were seen in regions 160-218 and 743-854.

The time point tag for this specimen amounts to: baseline before first vaccination. Per the publication, the treatment or condition label means: meningococcal conjugate vaccine given as trial control. Vaccinee samples were obtained from the UK trials COV001 and COV002, which included a single-blind randomized controlled phase 2/3 trial of AZD1222 (ChAdOx1 nCoV-19) in healthy adults. Trial participant PBMC samples were collected at day 0 and day 28 after the second dose for TCRbeta chain sequencing. This sample comprised peripheral blood, obtained on day 0 of MenACWY control vaccination. The sequence joins TRBV28 to TRBJ1-1, with TRBD1 perhaps the D gene, on 6 matching bases. The sequence derives from an adult in good health. The CDR3 region reads CASSLATGIGSEAFF. The DNA sequence follows: TGTGCCAGCAGTTTGGCCACAGGGATCGGGTCTGAAGCTTTCTTT.